Listed below are T cell receptor beta chains from one sample, sequenced in a study of blood T cell repertoires in COVID-19. Some clones are missing from TCRdb's copy, which holds only in-frame ones; the method was immunoSEQ multiplex PCR. Found here are 65,000 to 90,000 clones, 70% to 80% of them singletons; the top ten hold more than 20%. Sequenced sample: peripheral blood. The receptors shown here come from a man between 60 and 70 years old with active or convalescent COVID-19. Each CDR3 is given with its conserved first and last residue. Each record gives: CDR3 protein, CDR3 DNA, J gene, clone size, V gene, D gene. A D gene is named only where the DNA matches it firmly. Clone size is not always given. Where it is, it says once, few, many or a class for expanded clones.

CASSLVPTVSGNTIYF | TGTGCCAGCAGCTTAGTCCCGACAGTCTCTGGAAACACCATATATTTT | TRBJ1-3 | NA | TRBV7-2 | NA
CASSEGPGRARGYTF | TGTGCCAGCAGTGAAGGCCCAGGTCGAGCCAGGGGGTACACCTTC | TRBJ1-2 | NA | TRBV6-1 | TRBD1
CASSSSYSVVETQYF | TGCGCCAGCAGCTCATCCTATTCGGTCGTCGAGACCCAGTACTTC | TRBJ2-5 | NA | TRBV5-1 | NA
CATSGRDRGVEKTEAFF | TGTGCCACCAGTGGCCGGGACAGGGGGGTTGAAAAGACTGAAGCTTTCTTT | TRBJ1-1 | once | TRBV24-1 | TRBD1
CATLRELNQPQHF | TGTGCCACCCTGAGGGAGCTAAATCAGCCCCAGCATTTT | TRBJ1-5 | NA | TRBV2 | NA
CASSLIASGGAPGETQYF | TGCGCCAGCAGCTTGATAGCTAGCGGGGGGGCCCCCGGGGAGACCCAGTACTTC | TRBJ2-5 | NA | TRBV5-1 | TRBD2
CASSLGLRDSSYNSPLHF | TGTGCCAGCAGCTTAGGCCTCAGGGACTCCTCCTATAATTCACCCCTCCACTTT | TRBJ1-6 | NA | TRBV7-6 | NA
CASSQDRGNTYEQYF | TGCGCCAGCAGCCAAGATCGGGGAAATACCTACGAGCAGTACTTC | TRBJ2-7 | NA | TRBV4-3 | NA
CATSDPGQGSGYTF | TGTGCCACCAGTGACCCAGGACAGGGGAGTGGCTACACCTTC | TRBJ1-2 | once | TRBV24-1 | TRBD1
CASSTRDIKTQYF | TGTGCCAGTAGTACCCGGGACATAAAGACCCAGTACTTC | TRBJ2-5 | few | TRBV19 | NA
CASSEHGTRGTDTQYF | TGTGCCAGCAGTGAACACGGGACAAGGGGCACAGATACGCAGTATTTT | TRBJ2-3 | NA | TRBV6-1 | NA
CASSRQGTYGYTF | TGTGCCAGCAGCCGACAGGGGACCTATGGCTACACCTTC | TRBJ1-2 | NA | TRBV3-1/TRBV3-2 | TRBD1
CASAGLAGGGNIQYF | TGTGCCAGCGCGGGACTAGCGGGGGGAGGAAACATTCAGTACTTC | TRBJ2-4 | NA | TRBV6-5 | TRBD2
CAISESVLYEQYF | TGTGCCATCAGTGAGTCCGTCCTCTACGAGCAGTACTTC | TRBJ2-7 | NA | TRBV10-3 | NA
CASSIDPSGVKFF | TGTGCCAGTAGTATAGACCCCTCCGGGGTAAAGTTCTTC | TRBJ2-1 | NA | TRBV19 | NA
CAWSPIPGQGKTEAFF | TGTGCCTGGTCCCCCATTCCGGGACAGGGGAAGACTGAAGCTTTCTTT | TRBJ1-1 | NA | TRBV30 | TRBD1
CASSPRRNQETQYF | TGTGCCAGCAGTCCTAGACGCAACCAAGAGACCCAGTACTTC | TRBJ2-5 | NA | TRBV27 | NA
CAISEGVAGGPLYNEQFF | TGTGCCATCAGTGAAGGGGTAGCGGGGGGGCCCCTTTACAATGAGCAGTTCTTC | TRBJ2-1 | few | TRBV10-3 | TRBD2
CAWSVPDGRRVNQPQHF | TGTGCCTGGAGTGTACCGGACGGCCGGCGGGTAAATCAGCCCCAGCATTTT | TRBJ1-5 | NA | TRBV30 | NA
CASSSTSGGPTYNEQFF | TGTGCCAGCAGCTCGACTAGCGGGGGGCCAACCTACAATGAGCAGTTCTTC | TRBJ2-1 | NA | TRBV7-9 | TRBD2
CASSFEGLYGYTF | TGTGCCAGCAGTTTTGAGGGACTATATGGCTACACCTTC | TRBJ1-2 | NA | TRBV12-3/TRBV12-4 | NA
CASSLPQVLTQYF | TGTGCCAGCAGCTTACCCCAGGTACTTACGCAGTATTTT | TRBJ2-3 | NA | TRBV7-2 | NA
CASTLGTVGDTQYF | TGTGCCAGCACCCTAGGGACAGTTGGAGATACGCAGTATTTT | TRBJ2-3 | NA | TRBV5-5 | TRBD1
CASSRQGNTEAFF | TGTGCCAGCAGTAGGCAGGGGAACACTGAAGCTTTCTTT | TRBJ1-1 | NA | TRBV7-2 | NA
CAWKDRGIPTDTQYF | TGTGCCTGGAAGGACAGGGGGATTCCCACAGATACGCAGTATTTT | TRBJ2-3 | NA | TRBV30 | TRBD1
CASSGGQGAREQYF | TGCGCCAGCAGCGGGGGACAGGGGGCGCGGGAGCAGTACTTC | TRBJ2-7 | NA | TRBV5-1 | TRBD1
CASSLLGRLYSNQPQHF | TGTGCCAGCAGCTTATTAGGCAGGCTTTATAGCAATCAGCCCCAGCATTTT | TRBJ1-5 | NA | TRBV7-8 | NA
CASSQAWQGETFTLHF | TGTGCCAGCAGCCAAGCTTGGCAGGGTGAAACCTTCACCCTCCACTTT | TRBJ1-6 | NA | TRBV3-1/TRBV3-2 | NA
CASSYSSFVGEQFF | TGTGCCAGCAGTTACTCGAGTTTTGTTGGTGAGCAGTTCTTC | TRBJ2-1 | NA | TRBV6-5 | NA
CASSQVGDRDHEQYF | TGTGCCAGCAGCCAAGTTGGGGACAGGGATCACGAGCAGTACTTC | TRBJ2-7 | NA | TRBV4-2 | TRBD1
CASSQEGGAGLYGYTF | TGTGCCAGCAGCCAAGAAGGAGGGGCGGGGCTCTATGGCTACACCTTC | TRBJ1-2 | NA | TRBV4-2 | NA
CASMGAPSGANVLTF | TGTGCCAGTATGGGGGCCCCCTCTGGGGCCAACGTCCTGACTTTC | TRBJ2-6 | NA | TRBV19 | NA
CASSPTGASFRTDTQYF | TGTGCCAGCTCACCTACGGGAGCTAGCTTCCGCACAGATACGCAGTATTTT | TRBJ2-3 | NA | TRBV18 | NA
CASRRLAGGAYEQYF | TGTGCCAGCAGAAGACTAGCGGGGGGAGCCTACGAGCAGTACTTC | TRBJ2-7 | NA | TRBV27 | TRBD2
CASSPSQAVETEAFF | TGTGCCAGCTCACCATCACAGGCAGTAGAAACTGAAGCTTTCTTT | TRBJ1-1 | NA | TRBV18 | NA
CASSKGQRDIYNSPLHF | TGTGCCAGTAGTAAAGGACAGCGGGATATTTATAATTCACCCCTCCACTTT | TRBJ1-6 | few | TRBV19 | NA
CASSDRTGRGEKLFF | TGTGCCAGCAGTGACAGGACAGGGCGTGGTGAAAAACTGTTTTTT | TRBJ1-4 | NA | TRBV28 | TRBD1
CASSPRTGPNEKLFF | TGCGCCAGCAGCCCAAGGACAGGGCCTAATGAAAAACTGTTTTTT | TRBJ1-4 | NA | TRBV4-3 | TRBD1
CASSPGQGNTGELFF | TGCGCCAGCAGCCCAGGACAGGGAAACACCGGGGAGCTGTTTTTT | TRBJ2-2 | NA | TRBV5-1 | TRBD1
CASSRFQGTEAFF | TGTGCCAGCAGCCGCTTCCAGGGCACTGAAGCTTTCTTT | TRBJ1-1 | NA | TRBV7-9 | NA
CAWSVLAQCHF | TGTGCCTGGAGTGTATTGGCTCAATGCCACTTT | TRBJ1-6 | NA | TRBV30 | NA
CASSFRDSSYEQYF | TGTGCCAGCAGTTTCCGGGACAGCTCCTACGAGCAGTACTTC | TRBJ2-7 | NA | TRBV6-5 | TRBD1
CASSLTGGASQETQYF | TGCGCCAGCAGCTTGACAGGGGGCGCGTCCCAAGAGACCCAGTACTTC | TRBJ2-5 | NA | TRBV5-1 | TRBD1